This T cell receptor beta chain is from a study of T cell repertoires in cytomegalovirus infection. Across the study: Well-studied HLA-B-restricted epitopes and recently identified HLA-C-restricted epitopes of CMV were both used in the study. Public signatures in TCR beta pointed to CMV infection and matching HLA type.

TCRdb analysed the reads with MiXCR anew, one entry per CDR3 protein. This table has roughly 990,000 distinct CDR3 sequences, about a third appearing once. Trimming at V came to 7 bases and at J to 5 bases, leaving 3 bases not matched to a gene. Germline lookup yields CDR1 SQVTM and CDR2 ANQGSEA. The CDR3 spans 13 residues. Concerning this clonotype: The target antigen is unknown.

The starting material was cultured CD8+ T cells from PBMCs, obtained from culture after CMV antigen stimulation. The rearrangement joins TRBV29-1 to TRBJ2-2; 11 bases match TRBD1. This TCR derives from a human donor in good health (CMV status not recorded). Some clones in this sample may be carry-over from other donors' samples. CDR3 DNA: TGCAGCGCTGGGACAGGGGGTACCGGGGAGCTGTTTTTT. It specifies CSAGTGGTGELFF.